What follows are 15 T cell receptor beta chains derived from one specimen sequenced in a study of PD-1 blockade in classical Hodgkin lymphoma. Indicated time point: cycle 4 day 1 (C4D1), after 5 to 7 weeks of nivolumab. Every patient relapsed after autologous stem cell transplantation, and brentuximab vedotin exposure varied. TCRdb's copy holds only in-frame clones and misses some; the assay was immunoSEQ multiplex PCR. The sample has fewer than 25,000 clones; 72% are singletons. The sample consisted of peripheral blood mononuclear cells (PBMCs), taken before the fourth cycle of nivolumab. The receptors shown here come from a human donor with classical Hodgkin lymphoma.

This sequence joins TRBV11-2 and TRBJ2-1; TRBD1 aligns across 12 bases. V was clipped by 9 bases and J by 6 bases; unmatched bases: 9. This CDR3 region has 15 residues. CDR1 SGHAT and CDR2 FQNNGV come from the germline V gene. Here the CDR3 reads CASSPGQGAFNEQFF. In nucleotides, the CDR3 is TGTGCCAGTAGCCCGGGACAGGGGGCGTTCAATGAGCAGTTCTTC.

This sequence joins TRBV6-5 and TRBJ2-2; perhaps TRBD2 as D (5 bases). This CDR3 is built from 14 residues. In germline, CDR1 is MNHEY, CDR2 SVGAGI. V was trimmed by 5 bases and J by 4 bases, leaving 11 bases between them. The CDR3 DNA is TGTGCCAGCAGTGCTAGCCCCTCCACCGGGGAGCTGTTTTTT. It encodes CASSASPSTGELFF.

This chain connects TRBV18 to TRBJ2-1, with no clear D. The CDR3 totals 15 residues. Germline V gives CDR1 KGHSH, CDR2 LQKENI. V lost 0 bases to trimming and J lost 7 bases, with 13 bases between them. The CDR3: CASSPPSVDGNEQFF. CDR3 DNA: TGTGCCAGCTCACCACCGTCGGTTGATGGGAATGAGCAGTTCTTC.

Note on this clone: A read error may produce the germline difference seen at one junction end. The gene calls are TRBV7-7 and TRBJ1-5; no reliable D call. Germline CDR1 SSHAT, CDR2 FNYEAQ (reference sequence). This CDR3 is 13 amino acids long. The CDR3 here is CASSLDGRQPQHF. The CDR3 DNA is TGTGCTAGCAGCTTAGATGGGAGGCAGCCCCAGCATTTT.

The chain has TRBV2 and TRBJ1-6; TRBD1 matches 7 bases. The V segment lost 6 bases and the J segment 0 bases; nucleotides outside the gene matches: 5. Looked up from germline, CDR1 is SNHLY and CDR2 is FYNNEI. The CDR3 totals 16 residues. The CDR3: CASRGQTSSYNSPLHF. CDR3 nucleotides: TGTGCCAGCAGGGGACAGACGAGCTCCTATAATTCACCCCTCCACTTT.

This clone was detected a few times. The CDR3 protein is CASSRIAGGPFYEQYV. CDR3 bases: TGTGCCAGCAGCCGAATAGCGGGGGGGCCGTTCTACGAGCAGTACGTC. V and J are TRBV14 and TRBJ2-7; TRBD2 matches 11 bases. V gave up 4 bases and J gave up 3 bases; unmatched junction bases: 8. From germline, CDR1 is SGHDN and CDR2 FVKESK. The CDR3 consists of 16 residues.

The V call is TRBV5-1, the J call TRBJ1-1; D is undetermined. V lost 0 bases and J lost 6, with 15 bases in between. The CDR3 has 15 amino acids. Germline assignment: CDR1 SGHRS and CDR2 YFSETQ. This CDR3 is CASSLVPGSLAEAFF. CDR3 DNA sequence: TGCGCCAGCAGCTTGGTACCCGGGTCCCTGGCTGAAGCTTTCTTT.

This rearrangement joins TRBV11-2 to TRBJ2-3; D ambiguous. From germline, CDR1 is SGHAT and CDR2 FQNNGV. V shed 5 bases and J shed 3 bases, with 18 bases lying between them. CDR3 length: 16 amino acids. The CDR3 sequence is CASSRGVLGGTDTQYF. In DNA form, the CDR3 reads TGTGCCAGCAGCCGAGGAGTTCTGGGTGGGACAGATACGCAGTATTTT. Filled out from reference TRBV11-2 and TRBJ2-3, the complete variable domain reads EAGVAQSPRYKIIEKRQSVAFWCNPISGHATLYWYQQILGQGPKLLIQFQNNGVVDDSQLPKDRFSAERLKGVDSTLKIQPAKLEDSAVYLCASSRGVLGGTDTQYFGPGTRLTVL.

The rearrangement uses TRBV5-1 and TRBJ2-5, with 8 bases matching TRBD1. CDR1 is SGHRS, CDR2 YFSETQ, per germline. There are 17 residues in the CDR3. V trimming: 3 bases; J trimming: 0 bases; junction bases outside the gene matches: 10. The CDR3 here is CASSSGRGRPHQETQYF. In nucleotides, the CDR3 is TGCGCCAGCAGCTCGGGCAGGGGGCGTCCCCACCAAGAGACCCAGTACTTC.

This chain uses TRBV4-3 with TRBJ2-1; D is perhaps TRBD2 (6 bases). V was trimmed by 4 bases and J by 0 bases, leaving 13 bases between them. The CDR3 loop spans 16 amino acids. Germline V gives CDR1 LGHNA, CDR2 YSLEER. CDR3 bases: TGCGCCAGCAGCCCCGCCGAGACTAGCTCCTACAATGAGCAGTTCTTC. As protein: CASSPAETSSYNEQFF.

This clone was detected a few times. The chain carries TRBV11-3 and TRBJ2-1; the match to TRBD1 covers 7 bases. The CDR3 is 15 residues long. Germline values: CDR1 SGHNT, CDR2 YENEEA. The trim removed 4 bases at V and 7 bases at J, leaving 10 bases unmatched. The DNA of the CDR3 is TGTGCCAGCAGCTACGACAGGGCCCCCTGGAATGAGCAGTTCTTC. Its translation is CASSYDRAPWNEQFF.

The V call is TRBV7-2, the J call TRBJ2-1, with 7 bases lining up with TRBD1. The germline CDR1 and CDR2 sequences are SGHTA and FQGNSA. CDR3 length equals 16 residues. V was clipped by 1 base and J by 8 bases; unmatched bases: 11. CDR3 DNA sequence: TGTGCCAGCAGCTTAGAAAGTCCCCAGGGGGATCATGAGCAGTTCTTC. Its protein is CASSLESPQGDHEQFF.

The chain combines TRBV5-1 with TRBJ1-6; TRBD1 matches at 8 bases. The J segment lost 8 bases and the V segment lost 0 bases, leaving 16 bases of the junction unmatched. This CDR3 spans 19 amino acids. Germline values: CDR1 SGHRS, CDR2 YFSETQ. CDR3 DNA sequence: TGCGCCAGCAGCTTGGCGGACAGGGTGGTCGCCTCCCGATATTCACCCCTCCACTTT. Its protein product is CASSLADRVVASRYSPLHF.

The chain employs TRBV29-1 and TRBJ1-2, with TRBD1 as a possible D gene (6 bases). Trimming took off 1 base at V and 8 bases at J, with 14 bases between the two ends. Germline-derived CDR1 and CDR2 are SQVTM and ANQGSEA. This CDR3 is built from 13 residues. The DNA of the CDR3 is TGCAGCGTTGAAGTTACAGGGCTTGGAGGCTACACCTTC. This translates into CSVEVTGLGGYTF.

This clone showed up just a few times. The chain combines TRBV19 with TRBJ1-6, with D unclear. V dropped 0 bases and J dropped 8 bases, with 11 bases sitting between them. The CDR3 is 15 residues long. Germline CDR1 LNHDA, CDR2 SQIVND (reference sequence). The CDR3 protein is CASSIERTAYSPLHF. CDR3 nucleotide sequence: TGTGCCAGTAGTATAGAGCGGACCGCTTATTCACCCCTCCACTTT.